This TCR beta chain was captured in a study of cytomegalovirus exposure and HLA in healthy donors. The data were produced by immunoSEQ multiplex PCR, yet TCRdb's version contains in-frame clones alone and is incomplete. The table includes about 240,000 clones, 86% detected once. Points from the study as a whole: Among TCR beta chains, those listed as cytomegalovirus-associated numbered over 150.

CDR3 size: 16 residues. V was pared by 3 bases and J by 2 bases, with 17 bases between. In germline, CDR1 is LNHDA, CDR2 SQIVND (reference sequence). This clone was recorded once. Its antigen is not identified. The validation cohort, a group of over a hundred subjects, included the donors and was separate from the roughly 620-subject first cohort. This chain connects TRBV19 to TRBJ2-7, with D maybe TRBD2 (7 bases). The receptor was derived from a woman aged 30 to 39 in good health and CMV-seropositive. The sequenced sample was PBMCs. CDR3 amino acids: CASSIPRGGTTYEQYF. CDR3 DNA sequence: TGTGCCAGTAGTATCCCTAGAGGGGGGACTACCTACGAGCAGTACTTC.